These 32 T cell receptor beta chains share one sample of origin, sequenced in a study of CD8+CD57+ T cells in acquired aplastic anemia. The study profiled TCR beta VDJ and CDR3 using genomic DNA as template. TCRdb fed the reads into MiXCR, producing one record per CDR3 protein. The table records approximately 190,000 distinct CDR3 sequences, roughly 64% of them present only once. The sequenced material came from sorted CD4+, CD8+, or CD8+CD57+ T cells (not recorded which) from PBMCs. These receptors came from a human donor with severe aplastic anemia or a healthy control (not recorded which).

The chain recombines TRBV14 with TRBJ2-7; the D gene is possibly TRBD1 (6 bases). There are 12 residues in the CDR3. Germline V gives CDR1 SGHDN, CDR2 FVKESK. V shed 3 bases and J shed 6 bases, with 9 bases lying between them. Here the CDR3 DNA reads TGTGCCAGCAGCCAGACAGGCACCGAGCAGTACTTC. The encoded protein is CASSQTGTEQYF.

This rearrangement joins TRBV19 to TRBJ2-1; TRBD2 aligns across 8 bases. The V segment lost 4 bases and the J segment 3 bases; nucleotides outside the gene matches: 8. From germline, CDR1 is LNHDA and CDR2 SQIVND (reference sequence). The length of the CDR3 is 16 residues. This chain's CDR3 is CASSTTGLALYNEQFF. The CDR3 DNA sequence: TGTGCCAGTAGTACCACCGGACTAGCTCTCTACAATGAGCAGTTCTTC.

J is TRBJ1-6 and V is TRBV5-4, with unresolved D. Germline V gene data show CDR1 as SGHNT and CDR2 as YYREEE (reference sequence). The germline V and J ends were trimmed by 6 bases and 10 bases, with 11 bases remaining between them. The CDR3 has 12 residues. CDR3 nucleotide sequence: TGTGCCAGCAATACGAAGGGATCACCCCTCCACTTT. Translating gives CASNTKGSPLHF. Full variable domain (outside the CDR3, taken from reference TRBV5-4 and TRBJ1-6): ETGVTQSPTHLIKTRGQQVTLRCSSQSGHNTVSWYQQALGQGPQFIFQYYREEENGRGNFPPRFSGLQFPNYSSELNVNALELDDSALYLCASNTKGSPLHFGNGTRLTVT.

The CDR3 nucleotides read TGTGCCAGCAGCTCTAGACGGACAGGGAACTATGGCTACACCTTC. Its protein product is CASSSRRTGNYGYTF. The chain combines TRBV7-2 with TRBJ1-2, with TRBD1 matching 8 bases. The CDR3 extends over 15 amino acids. Germline-derived CDR1 and CDR2 are SGHTA and FQGNSA. The trim removed 4 bases at V and 2 bases at J, leaving 6 bases unmatched.

The chain uses TRBV27 and TRBJ1-5, with a weak D call TRBD1 (5 bases). The germline V gene has CDR1 MNHEY and CDR2 SMNVEV (reference sequence). The CDR3 contains 14 residues. The ends were cut back, 0 bases at V and 14 bases at J, with 17 bases in the middle. The CDR3 reads CASSLSQGGSYEHF. The CDR3 nucleotides are TGTGCCAGCAGTTTATCGCAGGGTGGTTCCTACGAGCATTTT.

This rearrangement joins TRBV20-1 to TRBJ2-5; 7 bases match TRBD1. Per the germline V gene, CDR1 is DFQATT and CDR2 is SNEGSKA (reference sequence). CDR3 length equals 14 residues. The trim removed 0 bases at V and 9 bases at J, leaving 10 bases unmatched. CDR3 region: CSAREPTGRGAQYF. The CDR3 DNA is TGCAGTGCTAGAGAGCCGACAGGGAGAGGGGCCCAGTACTTC.

This rearrangement joins TRBV7-9 to TRBJ2-7, with D unclear. The CDR3 covers 14 residues. V lost 2 bases and J lost 4, with 12 bases in between. Germline V gene sequence: CDR1 SEHNR, CDR2 FQNEAQ (reference sequence). CDR3 sequence reads: CASSLMVGQYEQYF. In DNA, the CDR3 is TGTGCCAGCAGCTTAATGGTTGGGCAGTACGAGCAGTACTTC.

A word on this clonotype: Relative to the germline gene, one junction end is altered; a read error may explain this. The rearrangement joins TRBV5-1 to TRBJ2-7; a weak D match, TRBD1 (6 bases). This CDR3 has 16 residues. CDR1 and CDR2 (germline): SGHRS, YFSETQ. The CDR3 is CASSGTGTSNSYEQCF. For the CDR3, the DNA is TGTGCCAGCAGCGGAACCGGGACATCTAACTCCTACGAGCAGTGCTTC.

This chain links TRBV5-1 with TRBJ2-6; the D is unclear. The CDR3 runs to 15 residues. V lost 0 bases and J 0 bases, leaving 4 bases between the germline ends. Germline CDR1 SGHRS, CDR2 YFSETQ. CDR3 coding DNA: TGCGCCAGCAGCTTGGAGGCCTCTGGGGCCAACGTCCTGACTTTC. It yields the protein CASSLEASGANVLTF.

The chain is built from TRBV12-3 or TRBV12-4 and TRBJ2-3, with TRBD2 identical over 8 bases. The CDR3 covers 17 residues. V lost 5 bases to trimming and J lost 6 bases; unmatched junction nucleotides: 16. The CDR3 DNA sequence: TGTGCCAGCAGTCCCCGACCGGGACTAGGAGTGGTGGATACGCAGTATTTT. Translation: CASSPRPGLGVVDTQYF.

This sequence joins TRBV12-3 or TRBV12-4 and TRBJ2-7, with unresolved D. V was cut by 5 bases and J by 5 bases, with 13 bases left in between. There are 13 residues in the CDR3. CDR3 sequence: CASSLRVGHEQYF. In DNA form, the CDR3 reads TGTGCCAGCAGTCTCCGGGTAGGACACGAGCAGTACTTC.

The chain is built from TRBV12-3 or TRBV12-4 and TRBJ2-3; possible D gene TRBD2, 7 bases. The CDR3 consists of 14 residues. Trimming removed 4 bases at V and 2 bases at J, with 10 bases between. CDR3 sequence: CASSYRDYTDTQYF. The CDR3 DNA is TGTGCCAGCAGTTACAGGGACTACACAGATACGCAGTATTTT.

The rearrangement uses TRBV29-1 and TRBJ2-7; TRBD2 might be the D (5 bases). The germline CDR1 and CDR2 sequences are SQVTM and ANQGSEA. This CDR3 has 18 amino acids. Trimming pared 4 bases from V and 2 bases from J, leaving 27 bases between. CDR3 in amino acids: CSVVGEGWSGSYPYEQYF. CDR3 DNA: TGCAGCGTTGTAGGAGAAGGTTGGAGCGGTTCCTATCCCTACGAGCAGTACTTC.

This clonotype was counted a few times. The rearrangement links TRBV6-5 to TRBJ2-7; no clear D gene. This CDR3 is built from 14 residues. CDR1 is MNHEY, CDR2 SVGAGI, per germline. Trimming stripped 0 bases from V and 2 bases from J, with 8 bases between. The CDR3 loop reads CASSYSYSAYEQYF. In DNA, the CDR3 is TGTGCCAGCAGTTACTCGTACAGTGCCTACGAGCAGTACTTC.

CDR3 nucleotide sequence: TGTGCCAGCAGCTTAGTGACAGGGGGCTACGAGCAGTACTTC. Its translation: CASSLVTGGYEQYF. The chain has TRBV7-2 and TRBJ2-7, with 9 bases aligning to TRBD1. Germline trimming cut 1 base from V and 3 bases from J; bases unmatched to any gene: 1. This CDR3 region has 14 residues. CDR1 SGHTA and CDR2 FQGNSA come from the germline V gene.

The genes are TRBV5-6 and TRBJ2-3; a weak D match, TRBD2 (7 bases). The CDR3 sequence is 14 residues long. Germline CDR1 reads SGHDT; CDR2 reads YYEEEE. V lost 0 bases, J lost 3 bases, and 8 bases lay in between. In nucleotides, the CDR3 is TGTGCCAGCAGCTTGGAGGGGGGGACAGATACGCAGTATTTT. This codes for CASSLEGGTDTQYF.

The rearrangement uses TRBV5-6 and TRBJ1-3; D ambiguous. The V gene's germline CDR1 is SGHDT and CDR2 YYEEEE. V was cut by 1 base and J by 4 bases, with 12 bases left in between. The CDR3 has 15 amino acids. CDR3 protein: CASSLSNAGGNTIYF. The CDR3, as DNA: TGTGCCAGCAGCTTGAGTAACGCGGGAGGAAACACCATATATTTT.

The CDR3 region has the DNA TGTGCCAGCAGTTACGTAACAGGGATCTATGGCTACACCTTC. It is translated as CASSYVTGIYGYTF. The genes are TRBV6-6 and TRBJ1-2; D possibly corresponds to TRBD1 (6 bases). The CDR3 runs to 14 residues. V was shortened by 2 bases and J by 4 bases, with 11 bases between the two germline ends. Germline loops: CDR1 MNHNY, CDR2 SVGAGI (reference sequence).

J is TRBJ2-2 and V is TRBV20-1, with D tentatively TRBD1 (5 bases). The V end was cut by 5 bases, the J end by 2 bases, with 12 bases between. CDR3 length: 14 amino acids. Germline values: CDR1 DFQATT, CDR2 SNEGSKA (reference sequence). This chain's CDR3 is CSAVRQGNTGELFF. CDR3 in DNA: TGCAGTGCTGTTAGGCAGGGTAACACCGGGGAGCTGTTTTTT.

This clonotype was detected many times. The gene calls are TRBV7-9 and TRBJ2-7, with 7 bases matching TRBD1. Trimming cost V 5 bases and J 6 bases; bases outside gene matches: 7. Looked up from germline, CDR1 is SEHNR and CDR2 is FQNEAQ (reference sequence). CDR3 length: 13 residues. As DNA, the CDR3 is TGTGCCAGCAGCCCCCCCACAGGGGTCGAGCAGTACTTC. Translating gives CASSPPTGVEQYF.

The chain combines TRBV25-1 with TRBJ2-6; 8 bases agree with TRBD1. CDR1 and CDR2 from the germline V gene are MGHDK and SYGVNS. This CDR3 is built from 16 residues. V was clipped by 8 bases and J by 2 bases; unmatched bases: 8. The CDR3 DNA sequence: TGTGCCAGCCGGTCGGACAGGGAGACTGGGGCCAACGTCCTGACTTTC. Translated: CASRSDRETGANVLTF.

The rearrangement links TRBV9 to TRBJ2-1, with no clear D. The V end lost 0 bases, the J end lost 6 bases, and 13 bases lay between the germline ends. CDR1 and CDR2 from the germline V gene are SGDLS and YYNGEE. This CDR3 comprises 15 residues. CDR3 region: CASSVGGVAPNEQFF. The CDR3 region has the DNA TGTGCCAGCAGCGTAGGTGGGGTTGCCCCCAATGAGCAGTTCTTC.

The V gene is TRBV20-1, the J gene TRBJ2-2; D unclear. The CDR3 is 15 residues long. In germline, CDR1 is DFQATT, CDR2 SNEGSKA (reference sequence). The V end lost 1 base, the J end lost 4 bases, and 13 bases lay between the germline ends. CDR3 loop: CSARVAGAPTGELFF. CDR3 bases: TGCAGTGCTAGAGTCGCTGGAGCACCCACCGGGGAGCTGTTTTTT.

This clonotype was seen a few times. The chain has TRBV14 and TRBJ2-7; D is uncertain. Trimming stripped 4 bases from V and 2 bases from J, with 12 bases between. This CDR3 is built from 14 residues. Germline-derived CDR1 and CDR2 are SGHDN and FVKESK. This chain's CDR3 is CASSLRLLTYEQYF. The CDR3 DNA sequence: TGTGCCAGCAGCCTGAGGCTGTTAACCTACGAGCAGTACTTC.

The V and J genes are TRBV6-1 and TRBJ2-5; 10 bases align to TRBD1. Germline lookup yields CDR1 MNHNS and CDR2 SASEGT. J was trimmed by 7 bases and V by 5 bases; bases with no gene match: 4. The CDR3 sequence is 13 residues long. The CDR3 DNA is TGTGCCAGCAGTTGGACAGGGGGAGGGACCCAGTACTTC. Amino acid sequence: CASSWTGGGTQYF.

The rearrangement links TRBV7-9 to TRBJ1-1; D gene unclear. Trimming took 1 base from V and 5 from J, leaving 8 bases between them. Germline V lookup: CDR1 SEHNR, CDR2 FQNEAQ (reference sequence). The length of the CDR3 is 13 residues. The CDR3 loop reads CASSLVGWTEAFF. As DNA, the CDR3 is TGTGCCAGCAGCTTAGTGGGTTGGACTGAAGCTTTCTTT.

On this clonotype itself: One junction end does not reproduce the germline sequence, and a read error may be involved. The CDR3 nucleotides are TGTGCCAGCAGCACCCGGGACACTGAAGCTTTCTTT. Protein: CASSTRDTEAFF. The rearrangement links TRBV15 to TRBJ1-1, with D uncertain. The CDR3 has 12 residues. Per the germline V gene, CDR1 is LNHNV and CDR2 is YYDKDF (reference sequence).

The genes are TRBV10-3 and TRBJ2-3, with 11 bases identical to TRBD2. The CDR3 length is 16 residues. The J segment lost 6 bases and the V segment lost 0 bases, leaving 5 bases of the junction unmatched. The germline gives CDR1 ENHRY, CDR2 SYGVKD. This CDR3 reads CAISESTGLADDTQYF. In DNA form, the CDR3 reads TGTGCCATCAGTGAGTCAACGGGACTAGCGGATGATACGCAGTATTTT.

This chain links TRBV20-1 with TRBJ2-7, with 9 bases that match TRBD2. Germline-derived CDR1 and CDR2 are DFQATT and SNEGSKA (reference sequence). The CDR3 runs 16 residues. V lost 0 bases, J lost 1 base, and 7 bases stayed unmatched. The CDR3 bases are TGCAGTGCTAGAGATACGGCGGGGGGGCCTTCCTACGAGCAGTACTTC. Translating it yields CSARDTAGGPSYEQYF.

The chain recombines TRBV19 with TRBJ1-3; D may be TRBD1 (5 bases). The CDR3 covers 13 residues. Germline V gives CDR1 LNHDA, CDR2 SQIVND (reference sequence). The germline V and J ends were trimmed by 7 bases and 7 bases, with 14 bases remaining between them. Here the CDR3 reads CASTSWGSNTIYF. CDR3 DNA sequence: TGTGCCAGTACTTCCTGGGGGTCGAACACCATATATTTT.

This clonotype was detected only a few times. The germline gene is not matched at one end of the junction; a read error may be the cause. This rearrangement joins TRBV20-1 to TRBJ2-7, with 7 bases aligning to TRBD2. The CDR3 sequence is 13 residues long. Per germline, CDR1 DFQATT and CDR2 SNEGSKA (reference sequence). The CDR3 here is CSLRGSLSSEQYF. The CDR3 DNA sequence: TGCAGTCTACGCGGGAGTCTTTCCTCCGAGCAGTACTTC.

This clonotype was counted many times. The chain couples TRBV7-9 to TRBJ2-1, with a possible D match to TRBD2 (6 bases). Germline V gene sequence: CDR1 SEHNR, CDR2 FQNEAQ (reference sequence). V lost 3 bases, J lost 8 bases, and 8 bases lay in between. CDR3 length: 12 amino acids. This CDR3 is CASSLWGDEQFF. CDR3 in DNA: TGTGCCAGCAGCTTGTGGGGGGATGAGCAGTTCTTC.